The 14 T cell receptor beta chains listed next were all sequenced from one sample in a study of cytomegalovirus exposure and HLA in healthy donors. The PCR had 60 Vbeta and 13 Jbeta primers. Profiled with immunoSEQ multiplex PCR; TCRdb holds only in-frame clones, not every one. The sample holds around 150,000 clones, around 74% seen once. Material: PBMCs. These receptors originate from a man between 50 and 59 years old in good health and CMV-seropositive.

This clone was counted a few times. The genes are TRBV18 and TRBJ2-5; D perhaps matches TRBD2 (6 bases). CDR1 is KGHSH, CDR2 LQKENI, per germline. V dropped 6 bases and J dropped 1 base, with 15 bases sitting between them. This CDR3 contains 15 residues. The chain's CDR3 is CASSLSRGSQETQYF. The CDR3 coding sequence is TGTGCCAGCTCCCTCAGCCGGGGGTCCCAAGAGACCCAGTACTTC.

The chain links TRBV30 to TRBJ1-2; D uncertain. Germline CDR1 and CDR2: GTSNPN and SVGIG (reference sequence). V was clipped by 5 bases and J by 6 bases, with 16 bases between them. CDR3 length: 13 residues. The CDR3 sequence: CAWAGSPADGYTF. The CDR3 bases are TGTGCCTGGGCCGGGAGCCCAGCGGATGGCTACACCTTC.

In its sample, this clone was seen a few times. This chain uses TRBV18 with TRBJ2-7, with D perhaps TRBD1 (6 bases). The length of the CDR3 is 12 residues. CDR1 and CDR2 (germline): KGHSH, LQKENI. The V gene lost 2 bases and the J gene lost 7 bases, with 9 bases spanning the gap. The CDR3 region is CASSPTGTEQYF. The DNA of the CDR3 is TGTGCCAGCTCACCAACAGGGACAGAGCAGTACTTC.

The rearrangement joins TRBV29-1 to TRBJ1-1; 9 positions match TRBD1. CDR3 length: 14 amino acids. Germline trimming cut 6 bases from V and 3 bases from J; bases unmatched to any gene: 8. Germline loops: CDR1 SQVTM, CDR2 ANQGSEA. This chain's CDR3 is CSVARDREDTEAFF. In DNA form, the CDR3 reads TGCAGCGTCGCTCGGGACAGGGAGGACACTGAAGCTTTCTTT. The whole variable domain, remainder taken from reference TRBV29-1 and TRBJ1-1, is SAVISQKPSRDICQRGTSLTIQCQVDSQVTMMFWYRQQPGQSLTLIATANQGSEATYESGFVIDKFPISRPNLTFSTLTVSNMSPEDSSIYLCSVARDREDTEAFFGQGTRLTVV.

This chain joins TRBV27 and TRBJ1-5; a possible D gene is TRBD1 (5 bases). The CDR3 totals 14 residues. V dropped 2 bases and J dropped 7 bases, with 12 bases sitting between them. Germline V gene sequence: CDR1 MNHEY, CDR2 SMNVEV (reference sequence). CDR3 DNA: TGTGCCAGCAGTTTAGCGGCAGGGAACCAGCCCCAGCATTTT. Its protein product is CASSLAAGNQPQHF.

The chain combines TRBV28 with TRBJ2-2; 8 nucleotides agree with TRBD1. The ends lost 5 bases at V and 3 bases at J; junction bases unmatched: 5. CDR3 length: 15 amino acids. The germline V gene encodes CDR1 MDHEN and CDR2 SYDVKM. The CDR3 here is CASSTGTGHTGELFF. The CDR3 DNA follows: TGTGCCAGCAGTACCGGGACAGGACACACCGGGGAGCTGTTTTTT.

This clone was seen a few times. The chain uses TRBV11-2 and TRBJ1-2, with D possibly matching TRBD1 (5 bases). Germline CDR1 is SGHAT and CDR2 is FQNNGV. The CDR3 is 15 residues long. V dropped 3 bases and J dropped 1 base, with 12 bases sitting between them. The CDR3 DNA is TGTGCCAGCAGCTTCTTCCAGGGAAATAACTATGGCTACACCTTC. It encodes CASSFFQGNNYGYTF.

This clone was found a few times. The chain is built from TRBV6-1 and TRBJ1-1; TRBD1 is a possible D gene (5 bases). Germline V gene lookup returns CDR1 MNHNS and CDR2 SASEGT. CDR3 length: 15 residues. Trimming pared 7 bases from V and 5 bases from J, leaving 20 bases between. CDR3 protein: CASTRVTGGETEAFF. The CDR3 DNA reads TGTGCCAGCACCCGGGTGACGGGGGGTGAAACTGAAGCTTTCTTT.

The gene calls are TRBV5-1 and TRBJ2-3; D remains unclear. CDR3 length: 17 residues. The germline V gene encodes CDR1 SGHRS and CDR2 YFSETQ. With 0 bases removed from V and 0 bases from J, the gap between germline ends came to 14 bases. This CDR3 is CASSLARGDGSTDTQYF. The CDR3 nucleotides read TGCGCCAGCAGCTTGGCCCGCGGAGACGGTAGCACAGATACGCAGTATTTT.

V usage is TRBV4-1 and J usage is TRBJ2-6; the D is unclear. V was trimmed by 3 bases and J by 4 bases, leaving 13 bases between them. The germline V gene encodes CDR1 MGHRA and CDR2 YSYEKL. The length of the CDR3 is 16 residues. In DNA, the CDR3 is TGCGCCAGCAGCCAGGATGACATGACGGGGGCCAACGTCCTGACTTTC. Its protein is CASSQDDMTGANVLTF.

The CDR3 region has the DNA TGTGCCAGCAGCGTAGACGGAGGGAACAATCAGCCCCAGCATTTT. Translation gives CASSVDGGNNQPQHF. The chain combines TRBV9 with TRBJ1-5; D remains ambiguous. Germline lookup yields CDR1 SGDLS and CDR2 YYNGEE. This CDR3 comprises 15 residues. Trimming shortened V by 0 bases and J by 3 bases, and 10 bases separated the two germline ends.

The J gene is TRBJ2-6, the V gene TRBV5-6; 7 bases line up with TRBD1. The CDR3 is 18 amino acids. CDR1 and CDR2 from the germline V gene are SGHDT and YYEEEE. V was pared by 4 bases and J by 0 bases, with 10 bases of the junction left unmatched. CDR3 DNA: TGTGCCAGCAGCCCGCGGACAGGCGTCTCCTCTGGGGCCAACGTCCTGACTTTC. This codes for CASSPRTGVSSGANVLTF.

The chain links TRBV6-5 to TRBJ1-1; TRBD1 matches 7 bases. CDR3 length: 13 residues. With V trimmed by 2 bases and J by 7 bases, 4 bases remained unmatched. Germline-derived CDR1 and CDR2 are MNHEY and SVGAGI. CDR3 coding DNA: TGTGCCAGCAGTTACGGGACAGACTGTGAAGCTTTCTTT. This sequence encodes CASSYGTDCEAFF.

J is TRBJ1-2 and V is TRBV11-2; TRBD1 matches 7 bases. CDR3 length equals 13 residues. Looked up from germline, CDR1 is SGHAT and CDR2 is FQNNGV. Germline trimming cut 6 bases from V and 4 bases from J; bases unmatched to any gene: 5. CDR3 nucleotides: TGTGCCAGCAGAAATACAGGGGCCTATGGCTACACCTTC. Its translation: CASRNTGAYGYTF.